This T cell receptor beta chain comes out of a study of response to subunit inactivated influenza vaccine. TCRdb reprocessed the RT-PCR reads via MiXCR and lists one record per CDR3 protein. The profile shows hundreds of thousands of distinct CDR3 sequences, 15% to 20% of them singletons. This clonotype was counted ten times or more. Its specificity is unknown. Per the germline V gene, CDR1 is MNHEY and CDR2 is SVGAGI. The germline V and J ends were trimmed by 3 bases and 8 bases, with 16 bases remaining between them. CDR3 length: 15 amino acids. Overall study findings and caveats: Authors suggested each seasonal flu vaccination may recruit only limited numbers of new T cells.

The material was PBMCs from blood, obtained 5 days after vaccination. The chain employs TRBV6-5 and TRBJ2-2; D not certain. The source of this sequence is a man aged 50-59 years who received an inactivated influenza vaccine. The DNA of the CDR3 is TGTGCCAGCAGTTATGGTCAGGCGAGCTGGGGGGAGCTGTTTTTT. Protein sequence: CASSYGQASWGELFF.